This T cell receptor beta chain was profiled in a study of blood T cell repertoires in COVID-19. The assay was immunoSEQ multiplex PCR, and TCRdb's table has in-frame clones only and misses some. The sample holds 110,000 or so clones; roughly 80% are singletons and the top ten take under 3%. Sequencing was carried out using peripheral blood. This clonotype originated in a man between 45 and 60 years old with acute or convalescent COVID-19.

The CDR3 region is CASSSSGGRGETQYF. In DNA form, the CDR3 reads TGTGCCAGCAGCTCTAGCGGGGGCAGGGGAGAGACCCAGTACTTC. The chain couples TRBV7-3 to TRBJ2-5; 10 bases fit TRBD2. After removal of 4 bases from V and 4 bases from J, the junction contained 6 bases not matched to a gene. CDR1 is SGHTA and CDR2 is FQGTGA in the germline V gene. The CDR3 spans 15 residues. The full variable domain, completed using reference TRBV7-3 and TRBJ2-5, is GAGVSQTPSNKVTEKGKYVELRCDPISGHTALYWYRQSLGQGPEFLIYFQGTGAADDSGLPNDRFFAVRPEGSVSTLKIQRTERGDSAVYLCASSSSGGRGETQYFGPGTRLLVL.